The 8 T cell receptor beta chains in this list originate from one sample, sequenced in a study of T cell responses to AZD1222 COVID-19 vaccine. Sequencing was performed with immunoSEQ multiplex PCR; in TCRdb, only in-frame clones are kept and a portion is missing. The sample has under 150,000 clones, around 89% seen once. Sequencing was performed on peripheral blood, taken on day 0 of MenACWY control vaccination. The receptors come from an adult in good health.

This clone was detected once. The chain employs TRBV5-4 and TRBJ2-3; D perhaps matches TRBD2 (5 bases). CDR1 is SGHNT, CDR2 YYREEE, per germline (reference sequence). The V and J ends lost 0 bases and 4 bases respectively, with 9 bases between them. CDR3 size: 14 residues. The DNA of the CDR3 is TGTGCCAGCAGCTTGGAACTAGTGGCAGATACGCAGTATTTT. It translates to CASSLELVADTQYF.

The sample holds one count of this clone. The genes are TRBV11-2 and TRBJ2-1, with a tentative D call TRBD2 (6 bases). This CDR3 spans 15 amino acids. V lost 1 base to trimming and J lost 7 bases, with 14 bases between them. From germline, CDR1 is SGHAT and CDR2 FQNNGV. Here the CDR3 reads CASSLGSGRLNEQFF. CDR3 bases: TGTGCCAGCAGCTTAGGCTCAGGGAGGTTGAATGAGCAGTTCTTC.

CDR3 DNA: TGTGCCTGGAATTTTGGGGGATACGTACAACAGCAGTTCTTC. This encodes CAWNFGGYVQQQFF. The chain couples TRBV30 to TRBJ2-1; D may correspond to TRBD1 or TRBD2 (5 bases each). Trimming took 4 bases from V and 11 from J, leaving 21 bases between them. The V gene's germline CDR1 is GTSNPN and CDR2 SVGIG (reference sequence). The CDR3 runs 14 residues.

The chain joins TRBV7-9 to TRBJ1-5; D remains unclear. Germline V gene data show CDR1 as SEHNR and CDR2 as FQNEAQ (reference sequence). Trimming cost V 1 base and J 4 bases, with 8 bases left between them. The CDR3 is made up of 14 amino acids. In DNA, the CDR3 is TGTGCCAGCAGCTTAGTGGGAGGGAATCAGCCCCAGCATTTT. This codes for CASSLVGGNQPQHF.

This clone was picked up one time. The chain recombines TRBV11-3 with TRBJ2-3, with 8 bases lining up with TRBD2. The germline gives CDR1 SGHNT, CDR2 YENEEA. The CDR3 runs 16 residues. V shed 5 bases, J shed 0 bases, and the junction held 7 bases outside the gene matches. CDR3 loop: CASSGRLATSTDTQYF. Here the CDR3 DNA reads TGTGCCAGCAGCGGGCGACTAGCGACAAGCACAGATACGCAGTATTTT. Filled out from reference TRBV11-3 and TRBJ2-3, the complete variable domain reads EAGVVQSPRYKIIEKKQPVAFWCNPISGHNTLYWYLQNLGQGPELLIRYENEEAVDDSQLPKDRFSAERLKGVDSTLKIQPAELGDSAVYLCASSGRLATSTDTQYFGPGTRLTVL.

The chain couples TRBV27 to TRBJ2-1; the match to TRBD2 covers 8 bases. The J segment lost 13 bases and the V segment lost 3 bases, leaving 29 bases of the junction unmatched. The CDR3 spans 20 residues. Per the germline V gene, CDR1 is MNHEY and CDR2 is SMNVEV (reference sequence). CDR3 DNA sequence: TGTGCCAGCAGTTTTGGGCGCTTCGGAGTGGGAGCGGGAGTTGATGGAATCCAGTTCTTC. Protein product: CASSFGRFGVGAGVDGIQFF.

The chain recombines TRBV24-1 with TRBJ2-2, with TRBD1 matching over 11 bases. The V segment lost 4 bases and the J segment 8 bases; nucleotides outside the gene matches: 14. CDR3 length equals 18 residues. Looked up from germline, CDR1 is KGHDR and CDR2 is SFDVKD. In DNA, the CDR3 is TGTGCCACCAGTGACACCGGCCGGGACAGGGGGAGGAAGGGGGAGCTGTTTTTT. Translation: CATSDTGRDRGRKGELFF.

The chain has TRBV5-8 and TRBJ1-2; D not certain. Germline V gene lookup returns CDR1 SGHTS and CDR2 YDEGEE. V lost 1 base, J lost 5 bases, and 18 bases lay in between. This CDR3 is built from 16 residues. CDR3 in DNA: TGTGCCAGCAGCTTGCTGACTCTGGACTTTTCATATGGCTACACCTTC. Translating gives CASSLLTLDFSYGYTF.